This T cell receptor beta chain was sequenced for a study of cytomegalovirus exposure and HLA in healthy donors. The table came from immunoSEQ multiplex PCR; TCRdb's copy has only in-frame clones and leaves some out. Of about 100,000 clones listed, approximately 94% were seen once; the top ten hold 0.89%. Germline CDR1 and CDR2: MNHNS and SASEGT. This CDR3 has 14 residues. V dropped 6 bases and J dropped 4 bases, with 10 bases sitting between them. The specimen sequenced was PBMCs. V usage is TRBV6-1 and J usage is TRBJ2-6; D might be TRBD2 (5 bases). The TCR sequence derives from a woman under 30 in good health and CMV-seronegative. CDR3 in DNA: TGTGCCAGCAGCGCCGGACTCGGGGCCAACGTCCTGACTTTC. Its translation is CASSAGLGANVLTF.